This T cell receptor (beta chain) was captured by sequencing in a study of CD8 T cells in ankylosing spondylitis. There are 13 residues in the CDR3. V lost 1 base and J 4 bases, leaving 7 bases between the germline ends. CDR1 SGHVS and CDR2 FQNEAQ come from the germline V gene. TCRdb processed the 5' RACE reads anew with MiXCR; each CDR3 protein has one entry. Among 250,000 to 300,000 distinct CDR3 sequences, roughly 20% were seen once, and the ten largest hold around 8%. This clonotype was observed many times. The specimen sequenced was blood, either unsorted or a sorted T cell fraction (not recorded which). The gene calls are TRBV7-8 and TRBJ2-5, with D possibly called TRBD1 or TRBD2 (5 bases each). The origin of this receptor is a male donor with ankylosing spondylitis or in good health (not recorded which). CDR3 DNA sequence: TGTGCCAGCAGCTTAGGTGGGGGAGAGACCCAGTACTTC. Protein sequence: CASSLGGGETQYF. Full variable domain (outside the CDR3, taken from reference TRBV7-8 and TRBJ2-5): GAGVSQSPRYKVAKRGQDVALRCDPISGHVSLFWYQQALGQGPEFLTYFQNEAQLDKSGLPSDRFFAERPEGSVSTLKIQRTQQEDSAVYLCASSLGGGETQYFGPGTRLLVL.